These 21 T cell receptor beta chains originate from one sample sequenced in a study of T cells expressing NK-cell markers. TCRdb processed the 5' RACE reads again and assigns one entry to each CDR3 protein, with no DNA. There are 150,000 to 180,000 distinct CDR3 sequences in the sample, with 37% held by the top ten. Material for sequencing was blood T cells: a sorted CD56 or NKG2C T cell subset, CD4+ or CD8+ T cells, or bulk PBMC T cells (not recorded which). Receptors originate from a woman aged 45-59 years in good health.

This chain's CDR3 is CASTTAWDTEAFF. The V call is TRBV6-6, the J call TRBJ1-1. Germline V gene data show CDR1 as MNHNY and CDR2 as SVGAGI (reference sequence). This CDR3 has 13 residues.

CDR3 loop: CASSQFTAEQFF. The chain combines TRBV16 with TRBJ2-1. Germline loops: CDR1 KGHSY, CDR2 FQNENV. The CDR3 runs to 12 residues.

The genes are TRBV2 and TRBJ1-5; the D gene TCRdb calls, TRBD1, cannot be checked with no DNA. This CDR3 is built from 14 residues. From germline, CDR1 is SNHLY and CDR2 FYNNEI. CDR3 in amino acids: CASRKGTDYQPQHF.

The chain links TRBV29-1 to TRBJ2-4; there is no DNA to check the TCRdb D call of TRBD1. CDR3 size: 12 residues. CDR1 SQVTM and CDR2 ANQGSEA come from the germline V gene. The CDR3 reads CSVGDRGNIQYF. Together with reference TRBV29-1 and TRBJ2-4, the CDR3 gives the full variable domain: SAVISQKPSRDICQRGTSLTIQCQVDSQVTMMFWYRQQPGQSLTLIATANQGSEATYESGFVIDKFPISRPNLTFSTLTVSNMSPEDSSIYLCSVGDRGNIQYFGAGTRLSVL.

The J gene is TRBJ2-5, the V gene TRBV29-1; TCRdb outputs TRBD1, but without DNA this stays unchecked. Germline-derived CDR1 and CDR2 are SQVTM and ANQGSEA. The CDR3 has 13 residues. The CDR3 spells CSVDGGQEETQYF.

The CDR3 protein is CASSQRWEGQVSTDTQYF. The chain uses TRBV11-3 and TRBJ2-3; TCRdb selects TRBD2, and the lack of DNA leaves this call unchecked. The CDR3 is 18 residues long. Germline V gene sequence: CDR1 SGHNT, CDR2 YENEEA.

The chain has TRBV7-9 and TRBJ1-5. Germline assignment: CDR1 SEHNR and CDR2 FQNEAQ (reference sequence). The CDR3 length is 14 residues. The CDR3 spells CASSYTDSNQPQHF. Drawing the rest from reference TRBV7-9 and TRBJ1-5, the complete variable domain is DTGVSQNPRHKITKRGQNVTFRCDPISEHNRLYWYRQTLGQGPEFLTYFQNEAQLEKSRLLSDRFSAERPKGSFSTLEIQRTEQGDSAMYLCASSYTDSNQPQHFGDGTRLSIL.

The CDR3 loop is CASRETGLSYEQYF. The rearrangement uses TRBV28 and TRBJ2-7; lacking DNA, the TRBD1 call made by TCRdb goes unchecked. CDR3 length equals 14 residues. Germline V CDR1 and CDR2: MDHEN, SYDVKM.

The J gene is TRBJ1-3, the V gene TRBV7-9; lacking DNA, the TRBD1 call made by TCRdb goes unchecked. This CDR3 is built from 21 residues. Germline CDR1 and CDR2: SEHNR and FQNEAQ (reference sequence). Here the CDR3 reads CASSRTQKEHATGGRGNTIYF.

The rearrangement joins TRBV11-2 to TRBJ2-1; the D call of TRBD1 rests on TCRdb alone, since no DNA is present to check it. The length of the CDR3 is 15 residues. Germline V gene data show CDR1 as SGHAT and CDR2 as FQNNGV. CDR3: CASSLRGRGDNEQFF.

The chain recombines TRBV13 with TRBJ2-3. Germline loops: CDR1 PRHDT, CDR2 FYEKMQ (reference sequence). The CDR3 is 12 amino acids. The CDR3 sequence is CASSTTWDTQYF.

The rearrangement links TRBV4-1 to TRBJ2-7; absent DNA, TCRdb's TRBD2 call cannot be checked. In germline, CDR1 is MGHRA, CDR2 YSYEKL. The CDR3 spans 16 residues. The chain's CDR3 is CASSQAGRADPYEQYF.

This chain joins TRBV27 and TRBJ2-3; as DNA is missing, the TRBD2 call by TCRdb cannot be tested. Germline V gene sequence: CDR1 MNHEY, CDR2 SMNVEV (reference sequence). This CDR3 has 15 amino acids. The CDR3 spells CASSSGTSITDTQYF.

The rearrangement links TRBV29-1 to TRBJ1-2; TCRdb's assignment of TRBD1 cannot be checked, as there is no DNA. The CDR3 is 16 residues long. In germline, CDR1 is SQVTM, CDR2 ANQGSEA. This chain's CDR3 is CSVEDQSGQREGGYTF.

J is TRBJ2-3 and V is TRBV10-1; the TCRdb D gene call, TRBD1, has no DNA to confirm it. The length of the CDR3 is 14 residues. The V gene's germline CDR1 is WNHNN and CDR2 SYGVQD (reference sequence). This chain's CDR3 is CASTRDLYTDTQYF.

The chain joins TRBV12-3 or TRBV12-4 to TRBJ1-1; with no DNA, the TCRdb D assignment of TRBD1 cannot be verified. The length of the CDR3 is 17 residues. CDR3 residues: CASITSPPGQGNTEAFF.

The V call is TRBV27, the J call TRBJ1-1. Germline V CDR1 and CDR2: MNHEY, SMNVEV (reference sequence). CDR3 length: 14 residues. CDR3 loop: CASSLVGTNTEAFF.

The V call is TRBV19, the J call TRBJ1-1. This CDR3 comprises 13 residues. Per germline, CDR1 LNHDA and CDR2 SQIVND (reference sequence). This CDR3 is CASSISSGAEAFF.

The chain links TRBV25-1 to TRBJ2-3; the D call from TCRdb, TRBD1, cannot be confirmed without DNA. Germline lookup yields CDR1 MGHDK and CDR2 SYGVNS. The CDR3 length is 20 residues. CDR3 sequence: CASSAPHRNQIIVSTDTQYF.

The chain has TRBV27 and TRBJ2-7; TCRdb designates TRBD2, a call that cannot be tested without DNA. Germline loops: CDR1 MNHEY, CDR2 SMNVEV (reference sequence). The CDR3 is made up of 14 amino acids. CDR3 loop: CASSSLAGSYEQYF.

The chain has TRBV24-1 and TRBJ2-1; lacking DNA, the TRBD1 call made by TCRdb goes unchecked. Germline CDR1 is KGHDR and CDR2 is SFDVKD. The CDR3 has 14 residues. The CDR3 loop is CAASDFGSAPEQFF.